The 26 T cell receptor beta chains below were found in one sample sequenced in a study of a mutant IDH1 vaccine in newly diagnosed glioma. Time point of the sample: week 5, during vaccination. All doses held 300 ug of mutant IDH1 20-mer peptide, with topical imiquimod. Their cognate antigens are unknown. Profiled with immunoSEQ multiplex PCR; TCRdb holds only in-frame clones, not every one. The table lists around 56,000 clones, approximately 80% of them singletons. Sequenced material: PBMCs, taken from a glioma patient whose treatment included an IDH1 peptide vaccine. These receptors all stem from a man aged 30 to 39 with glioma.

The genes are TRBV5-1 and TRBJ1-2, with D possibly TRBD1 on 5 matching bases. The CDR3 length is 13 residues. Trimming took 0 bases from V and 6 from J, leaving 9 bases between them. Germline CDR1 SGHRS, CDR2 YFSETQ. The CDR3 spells CASSLAQGDGYTF. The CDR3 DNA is TGCGCCAGCAGCTTGGCCCAGGGTGATGGCTACACCTTC.

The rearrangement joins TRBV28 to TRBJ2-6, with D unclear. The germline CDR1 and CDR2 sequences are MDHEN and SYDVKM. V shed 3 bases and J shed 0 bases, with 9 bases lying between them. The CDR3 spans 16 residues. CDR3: CASSFGRYSGANVLTF. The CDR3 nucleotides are TGTGCCAGCAGTTTTGGACGGTACTCTGGGGCCAACGTCCTGACTTTC.

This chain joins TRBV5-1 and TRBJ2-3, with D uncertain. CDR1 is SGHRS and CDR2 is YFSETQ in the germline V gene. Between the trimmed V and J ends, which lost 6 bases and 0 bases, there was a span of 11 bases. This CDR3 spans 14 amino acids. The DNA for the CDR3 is TGCGCCAGCAACCCTAGACCCAGCACAGATACGCAGTATTTT. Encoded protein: CASNPRPSTDTQYF.

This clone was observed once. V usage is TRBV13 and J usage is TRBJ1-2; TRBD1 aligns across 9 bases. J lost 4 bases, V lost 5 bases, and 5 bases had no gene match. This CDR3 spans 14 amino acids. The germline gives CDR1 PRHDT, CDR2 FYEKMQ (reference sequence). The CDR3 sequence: CASSEQGALYGYTF. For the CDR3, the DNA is TGTGCCAGCAGCGAACAGGGGGCCCTCTATGGCTACACCTTC.

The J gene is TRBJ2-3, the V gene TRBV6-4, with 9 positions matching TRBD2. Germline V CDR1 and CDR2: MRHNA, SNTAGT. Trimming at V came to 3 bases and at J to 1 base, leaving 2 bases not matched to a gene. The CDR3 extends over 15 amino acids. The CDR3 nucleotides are TGTGCCAGCAGTGAAATAGCGGGGGGCACAGATACGCAGTATTTT. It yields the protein CASSEIAGGTDTQYF.

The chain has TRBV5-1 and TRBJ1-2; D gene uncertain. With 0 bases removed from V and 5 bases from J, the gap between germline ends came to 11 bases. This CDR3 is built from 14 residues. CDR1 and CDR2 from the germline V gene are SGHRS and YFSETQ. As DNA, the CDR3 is TGCGCCAGCAGCTTGGAGGGAGGACCATATGGCTACACCTTC. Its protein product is CASSLEGGPYGYTF. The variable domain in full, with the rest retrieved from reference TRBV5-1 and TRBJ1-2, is KAGVTQTPRYLIKTRGQQVTLSCSPISGHRSVSWYQQTPGQGLQFLFEYFSETQRNKGNFPGRFSGRQFSNSRSEMNVSTLELGDSALYLCASSLEGGPYGYTFGSGTRLTVV.

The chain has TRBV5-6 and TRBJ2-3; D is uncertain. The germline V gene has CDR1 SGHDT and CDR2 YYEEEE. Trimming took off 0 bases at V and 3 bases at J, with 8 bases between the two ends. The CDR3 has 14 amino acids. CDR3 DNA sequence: TGTGCCAGCAGCTTGGAGTCGGCTACAGATACGCAGTATTTT. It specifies CASSLESATDTQYF.

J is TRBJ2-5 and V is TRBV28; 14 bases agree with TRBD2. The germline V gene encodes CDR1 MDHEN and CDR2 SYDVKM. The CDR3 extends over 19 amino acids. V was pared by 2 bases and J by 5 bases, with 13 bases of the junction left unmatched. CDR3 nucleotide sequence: TGTGCCAGCAGTTTAGCGGGACTAGCGGGGGCCCGCGAGGTGGAGACCCAGTACTTC. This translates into CASSLAGLAGAREVETQYF.

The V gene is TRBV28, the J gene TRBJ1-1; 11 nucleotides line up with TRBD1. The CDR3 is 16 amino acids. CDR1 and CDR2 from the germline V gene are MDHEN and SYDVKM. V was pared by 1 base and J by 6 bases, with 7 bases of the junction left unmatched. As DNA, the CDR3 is TGTGCCAGCAGTTTATCCCCGGGACAGGGGGGTGCTGAAGCTTTCTTT. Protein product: CASSLSPGQGGAEAFF.

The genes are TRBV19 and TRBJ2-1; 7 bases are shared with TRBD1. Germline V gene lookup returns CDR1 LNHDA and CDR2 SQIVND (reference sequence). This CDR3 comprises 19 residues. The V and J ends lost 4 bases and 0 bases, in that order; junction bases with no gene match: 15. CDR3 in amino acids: CASSKDRVTGQSSYNEQFF. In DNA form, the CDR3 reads TGTGCCAGTAGTAAAGACAGGGTGACCGGCCAAAGCTCCTACAATGAGCAGTTCTTC.

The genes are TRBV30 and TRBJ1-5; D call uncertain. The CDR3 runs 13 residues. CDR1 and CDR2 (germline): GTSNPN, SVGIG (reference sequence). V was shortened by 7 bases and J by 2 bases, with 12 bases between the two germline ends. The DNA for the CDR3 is TGTGCCTCCTCGACGGGAGGCAATCAGCCCCAGCATTTT. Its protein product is CASSTGGNQPQHF.

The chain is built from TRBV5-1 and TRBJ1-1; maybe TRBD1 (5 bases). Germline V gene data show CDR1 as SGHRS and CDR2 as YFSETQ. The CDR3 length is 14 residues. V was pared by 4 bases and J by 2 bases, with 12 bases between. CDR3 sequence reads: CASSIGTSNTEAFF. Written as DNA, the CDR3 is TGCGCCAGCAGCATCGGGACCTCCAACACTGAAGCTTTCTTT. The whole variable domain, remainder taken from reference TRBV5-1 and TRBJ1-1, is KAGVTQTPRYLIKTRGQQVTLSCSPISGHRSVSWYQQTPGQGLQFLFEYFSETQRNKGNFPGRFSGRQFSNSRSEMNVSTLELGDSALYLCASSIGTSNTEAFFGQGTRLTVV.

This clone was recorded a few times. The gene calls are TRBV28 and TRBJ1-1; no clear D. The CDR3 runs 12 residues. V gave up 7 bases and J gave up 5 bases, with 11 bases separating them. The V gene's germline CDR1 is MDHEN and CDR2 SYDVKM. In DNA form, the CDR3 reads TGTGCCAGCACCCCGCGGGGTACTGAAGCTTTCTTT. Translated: CASTPRGTEAFF.

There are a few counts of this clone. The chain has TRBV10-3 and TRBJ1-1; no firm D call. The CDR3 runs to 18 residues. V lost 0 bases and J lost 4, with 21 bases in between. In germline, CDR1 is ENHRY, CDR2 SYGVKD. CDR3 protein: CAISESRRADGSGTEAFF. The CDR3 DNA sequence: TGTGCCATCAGTGAGTCGCGGAGGGCCGACGGGTCAGGCACTGAAGCTTTCTTT.

CDR3 in amino acids: CASREPGQGYNEQFF. In DNA form, the CDR3 reads TGTGCCAGCAGAGAACCGGGACAGGGCTACAATGAGCAGTTCTTC. This chain connects TRBV2 to TRBJ2-1; 9 bases match TRBD1. From germline, CDR1 is SNHLY and CDR2 FYNNEI. There are 15 residues in the CDR3. The trim removed 6 bases at V and 3 bases at J, leaving 6 bases unmatched. The complete variable domain, with remaining parts taken from reference TRBV2 and TRBJ2-1, reads EPEVTQTPSHQVTQMGQEVILRCVPISNHLYFYWYRQILGQKVEFLVSFYNNEISEKSEIFDDQFSVERPDGSNFTLKIRSTKLEDSAMYFCASREPGQGYNEQFFGPGTRLTVL.

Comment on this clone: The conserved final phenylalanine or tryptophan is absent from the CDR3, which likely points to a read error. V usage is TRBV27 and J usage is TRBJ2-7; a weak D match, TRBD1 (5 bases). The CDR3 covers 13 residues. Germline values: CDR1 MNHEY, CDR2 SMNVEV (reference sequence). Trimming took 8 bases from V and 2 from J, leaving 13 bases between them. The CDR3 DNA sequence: TGTGCCAGCTCACGGGCAGGGACCTACGAGCAGTACCTC. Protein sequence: CASSRAGTYEQYL.

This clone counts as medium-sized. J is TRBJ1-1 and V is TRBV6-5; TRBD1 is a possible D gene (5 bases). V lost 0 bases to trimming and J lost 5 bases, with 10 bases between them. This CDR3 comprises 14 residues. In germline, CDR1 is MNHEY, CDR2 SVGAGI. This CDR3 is CASSYSAGRTEAFF. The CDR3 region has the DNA TGTGCCAGCAGTTACTCGGCAGGGAGGACTGAAGCTTTCTTT.

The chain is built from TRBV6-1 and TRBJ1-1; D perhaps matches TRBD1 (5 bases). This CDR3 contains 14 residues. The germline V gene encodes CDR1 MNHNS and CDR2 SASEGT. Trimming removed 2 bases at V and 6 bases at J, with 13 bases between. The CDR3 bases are TGTGCCAGCAGTGAAAGTATCGGGGACCCTGAAGCTTTCTTT. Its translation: CASSESIGDPEAFF.

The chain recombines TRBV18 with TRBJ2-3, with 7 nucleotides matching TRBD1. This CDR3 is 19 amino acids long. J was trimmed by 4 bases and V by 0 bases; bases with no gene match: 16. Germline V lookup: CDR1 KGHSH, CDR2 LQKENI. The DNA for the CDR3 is TGTGCCAGCTCACCACCGTCAGGTACAGGGGAAGGTGAGGCAGATACGCAGTATTTT. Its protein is CASSPPSGTGEGEADTQYF.

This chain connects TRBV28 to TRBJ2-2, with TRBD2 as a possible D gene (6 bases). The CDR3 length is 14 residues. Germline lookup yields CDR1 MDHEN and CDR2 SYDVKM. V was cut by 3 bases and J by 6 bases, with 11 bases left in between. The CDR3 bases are TGTGCCAGCAGTTTTCTGCGGGGTGCCGGGGAGCTGTTTTTT. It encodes CASSFLRGAGELFF.

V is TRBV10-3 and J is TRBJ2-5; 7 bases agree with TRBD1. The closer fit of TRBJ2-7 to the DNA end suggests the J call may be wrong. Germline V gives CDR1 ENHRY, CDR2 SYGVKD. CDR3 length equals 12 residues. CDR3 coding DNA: TGTGCCATCAGTCGACAGGGCTACGAGCAGTACTTC. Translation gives CAISRQGYEQYF.

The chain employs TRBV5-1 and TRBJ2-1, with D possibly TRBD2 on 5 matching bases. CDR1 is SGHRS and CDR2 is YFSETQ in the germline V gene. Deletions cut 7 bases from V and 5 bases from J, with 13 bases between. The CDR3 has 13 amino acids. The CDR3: CASLRDGNNEQFF. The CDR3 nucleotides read TGCGCCAGCCTGAGGGATGGAAACAATGAGCAGTTCTTC.

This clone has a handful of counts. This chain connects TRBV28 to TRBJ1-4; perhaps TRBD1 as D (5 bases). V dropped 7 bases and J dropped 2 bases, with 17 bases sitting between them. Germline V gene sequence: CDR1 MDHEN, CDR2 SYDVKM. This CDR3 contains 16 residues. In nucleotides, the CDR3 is TGTGCCAGCACCAACGGGCGGACATTTACTAATGAAAAACTGTTTTTT. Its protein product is CASTNGRTFTNEKLFF.

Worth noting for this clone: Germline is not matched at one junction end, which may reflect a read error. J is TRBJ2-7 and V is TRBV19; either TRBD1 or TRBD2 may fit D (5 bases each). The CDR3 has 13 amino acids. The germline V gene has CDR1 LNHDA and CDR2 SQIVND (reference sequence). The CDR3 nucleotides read TGTGCCAGTAGTATCAGGGCTAGCTACGGGCAGTACTTC. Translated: CASSIRASYGQYF.

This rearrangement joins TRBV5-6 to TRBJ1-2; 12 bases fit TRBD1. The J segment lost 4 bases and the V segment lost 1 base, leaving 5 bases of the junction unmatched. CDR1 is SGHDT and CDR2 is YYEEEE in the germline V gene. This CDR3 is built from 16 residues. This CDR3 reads CASSLSGTGGIYGYTF. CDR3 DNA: TGTGCCAGCAGCTTGTCCGGGACAGGGGGCATCTATGGCTACACCTTC.

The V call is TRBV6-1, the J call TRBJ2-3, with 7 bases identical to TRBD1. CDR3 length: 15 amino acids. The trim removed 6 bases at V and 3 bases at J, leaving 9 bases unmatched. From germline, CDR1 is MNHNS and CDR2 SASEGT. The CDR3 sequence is CASRPLGQPTDTQYF. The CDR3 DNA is TGTGCCAGCAGGCCTTTGGGACAGCCTACAGATACGCAGTATTTT.